The next 30 T cell receptor beta chains were all read from a single sample in a study of cytomegalovirus exposure and HLA in healthy donors. PCR amplification relied on 60 Vbeta primers (plus 13 Jbeta primers). Repertoires were generated with immunoSEQ multiplex PCR, while TCRdb's copy carries only in-frame clones and drops some. Of around 70,000 clones in the sample, less than 80% were seen once. The sequencing input was PBMCs. The receptors derive from a woman aged 40 to 50 in good health and CMV-seropositive.

The chain is built from TRBV11-2 and TRBJ2-3, with no clear D. With 3 bases removed from V and 1 base from J, the gap between germline ends came to 8 bases. The CDR3 sequence is 14 residues long. Germline V lookup: CDR1 SGHAT, CDR2 FQNNGV. The CDR3 is CASSLQRGTDTQYF. CDR3 DNA: TGTGCCAGCAGCTTGCAACGGGGCACAGATACGCAGTATTTT.

The chain uses TRBV6-5 and TRBJ1-5; no firm D call. This CDR3 comprises 15 residues. With 3 bases removed from V and 2 bases from J, the gap between germline ends came to 11 bases. Germline V lookup: CDR1 MNHEY, CDR2 SVGAGI. Here the CDR3 DNA reads TGTGCCAGCAGTTATGAGGGCGGTGGCAATCAGCCCCAGCATTTT. The encoded protein is CASSYEGGGNQPQHF.

The chain couples TRBV25-1 to TRBJ2-7; D uncertain. The V and J ends lost 1 base and 6 bases respectively, with 10 bases between them. Germline-derived CDR1 and CDR2 are MGHDK and SYGVNS. This CDR3 spans 13 amino acids. In DNA form, the CDR3 reads TGTGCCAGCAGTGAATCCCCTCAGATCGAGCAGTACTTC. Its translation: CASSESPQIEQYF.

The CDR3 sequence: CASSQDRAQLYEQYF. The CDR3 region has the DNA TGTGCCAGCAGCCAAGACAGAGCTCAGCTCTACGAGCAGTACTTC. The chain is built from TRBV6-5 and TRBJ2-5, with a possible D match to TRBD1 (5 bases). The J call may be in error: the DNA end matches TRBJ2-7 better. Germline values: CDR1 MNHEY, CDR2 SVGAGI. CDR3 length: 15 amino acids.

This chain uses TRBV18 with TRBJ2-7; TRBD2 agrees at 11 bases. The germline CDR1 and CDR2 sequences are KGHSH and LQKENI. This CDR3 comprises 16 residues. The ends lost 5 bases at V and 1 base at J; junction bases unmatched: 7. The CDR3 nucleotides are TGTGCCAGCTCAGCCCTAGCGGGGGGTAATTCCTACGAGCAGTACTTC. Its protein is CASSALAGGNSYEQYF.

CDR3 in DNA: TGCAGCGTTGAAGGTAGACCGACAGGGGTGGCTACGCAGTATTTT. It is translated as CSVEGRPTGVATQYF. J is TRBJ2-3 and V is TRBV29-1; 8 bases line up with TRBD1. There are 15 residues in the CDR3. The V gene end was trimmed by 1 base and the J gene end by 8 bases; junction bases not matched to a gene: 11. The V gene's germline CDR1 is SQVTM and CDR2 ANQGSEA.

The rearrangement links TRBV7-9 to TRBJ2-7, with D unclear. The CDR3 is made up of 13 amino acids. Germline loops: CDR1 SEHNR, CDR2 FQNEAQ (reference sequence). V lost 1 base to trimming and J lost 6 bases, with 10 bases between them. CDR3 coding DNA: TGTGCCAGCAGCTTAGGGTTAGTTTCCGAGCAGTACTTC. It specifies CASSLGLVSEQYF. The complete variable domain, with remaining parts taken from reference TRBV7-9 and TRBJ2-7, reads DTGVSQNPRHKITKRGQNVTFRCDPISEHNRLYWYRQTLGQGPEFLTYFQNEAQLEKSRLLSDRFSAERPKGSFSTLEIQRTEQGDSAMYLCASSLGLVSEQYFGPGTRLTVT.

The chain uses TRBV5-1 and TRBJ2-1, with D unclear. V lost 0 bases and J lost 6, with 10 bases in between. From germline, CDR1 is SGHRS and CDR2 YFSETQ. This CDR3 region has 14 residues. This CDR3 is CASSLEPLLNEQFF. CDR3 coding DNA: TGCGCCAGCAGCTTGGAACCCCTACTCAATGAGCAGTTCTTC.

The chain couples TRBV5-1 to TRBJ2-7, with 7 bases fitting TRBD1. Germline V gene sequence: CDR1 SGHRS, CDR2 YFSETQ. This CDR3 contains 14 residues. V shed 0 bases, J shed 6 bases, and the junction held 6 bases outside the gene matches. The CDR3 coding sequence is TGCGCCAGCAGCTTGGGATGGACAGGAGGCGAGCAGTACTTC. This encodes CASSLGWTGGEQYF.

The CDR3 is CASSSGQGLGEKLFF. CDR3 in DNA: TGTGCCAGCAGCTCGGGACAGGGTCTAGGTGAAAAACTGTTTTTT. The chain recombines TRBV6-5 with TRBJ1-4; 9 bases are a match to TRBD1. The CDR3 runs to 15 residues. Germline values: CDR1 MNHEY, CDR2 SVGAGI. The V and J ends lost 6 bases and 7 bases, in that order; junction bases with no gene match: 9.

In this sample, this clone turned up once. The J gene is TRBJ1-5, the V gene TRBV19; TRBD1 aligns across 8 bases. The junction had 20 bases not matched to a gene; V was cut back by 5 bases and J by 2 bases. Germline V gene sequence: CDR1 LNHDA, CDR2 SQIVND (reference sequence). This CDR3 is 20 amino acids long. The CDR3 DNA sequence: TGTGCCAGTAGTCCCAGCGTCCGGGACAGGTGGGGTTGGGGCAATCAGCCCCAGCATTTT. It specifies CASSPSVRDRWGWGNQPQHF.

J is TRBJ1-4 and V is TRBV19, with TRBD1 as a possible D gene (5 bases). In germline, CDR1 is LNHDA, CDR2 SQIVND (reference sequence). This CDR3 is built from 12 residues. The ends were cut back, 3 bases at V and 8 bases at J, with 7 bases in the middle. The CDR3 here is CASSIREEKLFF. The CDR3 nucleotides read TGTGCCAGTAGTATCAGGGAAGAAAAACTGTTTTTT. The whole variable domain, filled in from reference TRBV19 and TRBJ1-4, reads DGGITQSPKYLFRKEGQNVTLSCEQNLNHDAMYWYRQDPGQGLRLIYYSQIVNDFQKGDIAEGYSVSREKKESFPLTVTSAQKNPTAFYLCASSIREEKLFFGSGTQLSVL.

This rearrangement joins TRBV5-4 to TRBJ2-7; 7 nucleotides agree with TRBD2. The CDR3 sequence is 16 residues long. Germline V gene sequence: CDR1 SGHNT, CDR2 YYREEE (reference sequence). V lost 0 bases to trimming and J lost 2 bases; unmatched junction nucleotides: 8. The CDR3 DNA sequence: TGTGCCAGCAGCTTGGCCCGGGGGGAAATCACCTACGAGCAGTACTTC. It encodes CASSLARGEITYEQYF. The entire variable domain, with the rest obtained from reference TRBV5-4 and TRBJ2-7, is as follows: ETGVTQSPTHLIKTRGQQVTLRCSSQSGHNTVSWYQQALGQGPQFIFQYYREEENGRGNFPPRFSGLQFPNYSSELNVNALELDDSALYLCASSLARGEITYEQYFGPGTRLTVT.

The gene calls are TRBV19 and TRBJ1-2, with 8 bases lining up with TRBD1. CDR3 length equals 14 residues. After removal of 2 bases from V and 4 bases from J, the junction contained 3 bases not matched to a gene. The germline CDR1 and CDR2 sequences are LNHDA and SQIVND (reference sequence). The CDR3: CASSIQGAGYGYTF. In DNA form, the CDR3 reads TGTGCCAGTAGTATACAGGGGGCTGGCTATGGCTACACCTTC.

The chain has TRBV7-2 and TRBJ2-7; 13 positions agree with TRBD2. The CDR3 extends over 15 amino acids. Trimming cost V 5 bases and J 2 bases; bases outside gene matches: 3. Germline CDR1 reads SGHTA; CDR2 reads FQGNSA. The CDR3 coding sequence is TGTGCCAGCAGCCGGACTAGCGGGGGACCCTACGAGCAGTACTTC. Its translation is CASSRTSGGPYEQYF.

V and J are TRBV30 and TRBJ1-3; D is unclear. The CDR3 is 15 amino acids. V lost 1 base and J lost 0, with 10 bases in between. CDR1 and CDR2 (germline): GTSNPN, SVGIG (reference sequence). The DNA of the CDR3 is TGTGCCTGGAGTGATGGAAGACTCTCTGGAAACACCATATATTTT. This sequence encodes CAWSDGRLSGNTIYF.

The V gene is TRBV6-6, the J gene TRBJ1-2; D not certain. This CDR3 is built from 12 residues. Germline V gene sequence: CDR1 MNHNY, CDR2 SVGAGI (reference sequence). The V end lost 3 bases, the J end lost 3 bases, and 5 bases lay between the germline ends. The CDR3 DNA reads as TGTGCCAGCAGTTATAGCGACTATGGCTACACCTTC. Amino acid sequence: CASSYSDYGYTF.

The CDR3 DNA is TGTGCCAGCAGCTTAGCGGGGGAGGGGGGGCAAACTGAGCAGTTCTTC. It specifies CASSLAGEGGQTEQFF. The chain is built from TRBV7-6 and TRBJ2-1; D is perhaps TRBD2 (7 bases). Trimming took 0 bases from V and 9 from J, leaving 18 bases between them. Germline lookup yields CDR1 SGHVS and CDR2 FNYEAQ. The CDR3 runs to 16 residues. Looking up the rest from reference TRBV7-6 and TRBJ2-1 gives the full variable domain: GAGVSQSPRYKVTKRGQDVALRCDPISGHVSLYWYRQALGQGPEFLTYFNYEAQQDKSGLPNDRFSAERPEGSISTLTIQRTEQRDSAMYRCASSLAGEGGQTEQFFGPGTRLTVL.

V is TRBV20-1 and J is TRBJ2-1, with a weak D call TRBD2 (5 bases). The V end lost 3 bases, the J end lost 10 bases, and 10 bases lay between the germline ends. Germline CDR1 is DFQATT and CDR2 is SNEGSKA (reference sequence). The CDR3 contains 11 residues. The CDR3: CSASIPGEQFF. CDR3 sequence (DNA): TGCAGTGCTAGTATACCGGGGGAGCAGTTCTTC.

This clone was seen only a few times. The chain employs TRBV5-4 and TRBJ2-2; 13 nucleotides agree with TRBD2. The germline V gene encodes CDR1 SGHNT and CDR2 YYREEE (reference sequence). The junction had 2 bases not matched to a gene; V was cut back by 3 bases and J by 3 bases. This CDR3 spans 16 amino acids. CDR3 sequence: CASSYGLAGDTGELFF. The CDR3 nucleotides are TGTGCCAGCAGCTACGGACTAGCGGGGGACACCGGGGAGCTGTTTTTT.

This chain joins TRBV18 and TRBJ1-2; 8 bases align to TRBD1. The germline gives CDR1 KGHSH, CDR2 LQKENI. Trimming took 0 bases from V and 8 from J; bases not matched to a gene: 5. CDR3 length equals 14 residues. In nucleotides, the CDR3 is TGTGCCAGCTCACCACCGTCCGACAGGGGAGGCTACACCTTC. It encodes CASSPPSDRGGYTF.

The rearrangement uses TRBV4-2 and TRBJ1-3; D remains unclear. The CDR3 runs 15 residues. In germline, CDR1 is LGHNA, CDR2 YNFKEQ. V lost 1 base to trimming and J lost 2 bases, with 9 bases between them. The CDR3 loop is CASSQALGPGNTIYF. The DNA for the CDR3 is TGTGCCAGCAGCCAAGCTCTGGGCCCTGGAAACACCATATATTTT.

The chain couples TRBV27 to TRBJ1-2; TRBD1 matches 9 bases. Germline lookup yields CDR1 MNHEY and CDR2 SMNVEV (reference sequence). The CDR3 sequence is 15 residues long. V lost 5 bases to trimming and J lost 6 bases; unmatched junction nucleotides: 10. CDR3 nucleotide sequence: TGTGCCAGCAGTCTAACAGGGGGCGCGGTCCATGGCTACACCTTC. It translates to CASSLTGGAVHGYTF.

CDR3 residues: CASSRRGPSGGTDTQYF. The CDR3 DNA follows: TGTGCCAGCAGCCGGCGAGGCCCTAGCGGGGGGACAGATACGCAGTATTTT. V usage is TRBV4-2 and J usage is TRBJ2-3, with 11 bases that match TRBD2. The CDR3 sequence is 17 residues long. The germline V gene has CDR1 LGHNA and CDR2 YNFKEQ. V shed 4 bases and J 3 bases; nucleotides not matched to a gene: 9.

This clone was found a few times. The rearrangement links TRBV27 to TRBJ2-1; D is perhaps TRBD2 (6 bases). V lost 1 base to trimming and J lost 2 bases, with 9 bases between them. CDR1 MNHEY and CDR2 SMNVEV come from the germline V gene (reference sequence). This CDR3 has 15 residues. This CDR3 reads CASSLFGGTYNEQFF. The DNA for the CDR3 is TGTGCCAGCAGTTTATTCGGGGGAACCTACAATGAGCAGTTCTTC.

This chain uses TRBV7-2 with TRBJ1-4; a weak D match, TRBD1 (5 bases). Germline values: CDR1 SGHTA, CDR2 FQGNSA. Trimming took off 2 bases at V and 7 bases at J, with 14 bases between the two ends. CDR3 length equals 15 residues. The DNA of the CDR3 is TGTGCCAGCAGCTTATTCGGGCAGGGCGGTGAAAAACTGTTTTTT. Translation gives CASSLFGQGGEKLFF.

The chain couples TRBV18 to TRBJ1-1; no clear D. CDR1 KGHSH and CDR2 LQKENI come from the germline V gene. The CDR3 is 13 residues long. V was cut by 4 bases and J by 1 base, with 7 bases left in between. The CDR3: CASSRNKNTEAFF. The CDR3 DNA follows: TGTGCCAGCTCACGCAACAAGAACACTGAAGCTTTCTTT. Full variable domain (remainder filled in from reference TRBV18 and TRBJ1-1): NAGVMQNPRHLVRRRGQEARLRCSPMKGHSHVYWYRQLPEEGLKFMVYLQKENIIDESGMPKERFSAEFPKEGPSILRIQQVVRGDSAAYFCASSRNKNTEAFFGQGTRLTVV.

The CDR3 bases are TGCAGCGTTGAACAGGGTCAAGAGACCCAGTACTTC. Its translation: CSVEQGQETQYF. The chain is built from TRBV29-1 and TRBJ2-5; maybe TRBD1 (5 bases). V was pared by 2 bases and J by 2 bases, with 6 bases between. The germline V gene has CDR1 SQVTM and CDR2 ANQGSEA. This CDR3 is built from 12 residues.

This chain connects TRBV29-1 to TRBJ2-3; D may be TRBD2 (6 bases). This CDR3 spans 16 amino acids. Deletions cut 7 bases from V and 1 base from J, with 21 bases between. Per germline, CDR1 SQVTM and CDR2 ANQGSEA. The CDR3 bases are TGCAGCGCCCCGGGACTCCAGAAACACGGCACAGATACGCAGTATTTT. Protein: CSAPGLQKHGTDTQYF.

The genes are TRBV6-1 and TRBJ2-5; TRBD1 matches at 7 bases. CDR1 and CDR2 from the germline V gene are MNHNS and SASEGT. The CDR3 consists of 15 residues. With 0 bases clipped from V and 5 bases from J, the junction kept 6 bases outside the gene matches. The CDR3: CASSEAGDSRETQYF. CDR3 nucleotide sequence: TGTGCCAGCAGTGAAGCGGGGGACAGTAGGGAGACCCAGTACTTC.